The sequence of this T cell receptor (beta chain) was determined in a study of identical twins. Study findings and constraints: Models underestimated how often monozygotic twins shared out-of-frame TCR alpha.

MiXCR, run by TCRdb on the 5' RACE reads, gives a single entry per CDR3 protein. Among 130,000 to 150,000 distinct CDR3 sequences listed, roughly 3.3% were seen once. CDR3 length equals 19 residues. Germline loops: CDR1 DFQATT, CDR2 SNEGSKA (reference sequence). V lost 0 bases to trimming and J lost 0 bases; unmatched junction nucleotides: 11. The table lists this clonotype with many counts. The antigen is unknown. The receptor was derived from a man younger than 35 in good health. Sequenced material: memory T cells sorted from blood. The J gene is TRBJ2-1, the V gene TRBV20-1; 10 bases line up with TRBD2. CDR3 residues: CSARDRTGTSVLSYNEQFF. The CDR3 DNA reads TGCAGTGCTAGAGATAGGACCGGGACTAGCGTCCTCTCCTACAATGAGCAGTTCTTC.